Listed below are T cell receptor beta chains from one sample, sequenced in a study of beta chain features in type 1 diabetes. The table came from immunoSEQ multiplex PCR; TCRdb's copy has only in-frame clones and leaves some out. The data show about 250,000 clones, roughly an eighth seen once. Sequencing was performed on naive CD4+ T cells from blood. Receptors originate from a woman in her 40s in good health. Both conserved end residues are part of each CDR3. A D gene is named only where the DNA matches it firmly. The listing skips clone size in some rows; elsewhere it reads once, few, many or a size class.

v_gene	j_gene	d_gene	abundance	CDR3aa	CDR3nt
TRBV4-2	TRBJ2-5	-	few	CAAASVALGTIKQETQYF	TGTGCCGCAGCATCGGTAGCCCTCGGAACGATTAAACAAGAGACCCAGTACTTC
TRBV6-5	TRBJ2-7	TRBD1	-	CASSYSWTGGYEQYF	TGTGCCAGCAGTTACTCATGGACAGGGGGCTACGAGCAGTACTTC
TRBV7-2	TRBJ2-7	-	-	CASSLGGQKTYEQYF	TGTGCCAGCAGCTTAGGGGGGCAGAAAACCTACGAGCAGTACTTC
TRBV4-3	TRBJ2-1	TRBD2	few	CASSRTSGNYNEQFF	TGCGCCAGCAGCCGAACTAGCGGGAACTACAATGAGCAGTTCTTC
TRBV19	TRBJ2-4	-	-	CASSMEGPSHIQYF	TGTGCCAGTAGTATGGAGGGGCCTAGTCACATTCAGTACTTC
TRBV7-9	TRBJ2-3	TRBD1	few	CASSRTGGGTDTQYF	TGTGCCAGCAGCCGGACAGGGGGCGGCACAGATACGCAGTATTTT
TRBV15	TRBJ2-5	TRBD2	-	CATSRDRLAGRETQYF	TGTGCCACCAGCAGAGATCGCCTAGCGGGGCGGGAGACCCAGTACTTC
TRBV25-1	TRBJ2-5	TRBD2	-	CASSDGGSQETQYF	TGTGCCAGCAGTGACGGGGGGAGCCAAGAGACCCAGTACTTC
TRBV11-2	TRBJ2-3	-	few	CASSSTGGTDTQYF	TGTGCCAGCAGTTCCACCGGGGGCACAGATACGCAGTATTTT
TRBV7-2	TRBJ1-2	-	few	CASSSIPGPGGSGYTF	TGTGCCAGCAGCTCCATACCTGGACCGGGGGGGTCTGGCTACACCTTC
TRBV11-2	TRBJ2-7	TRBD1	-	CASSLDKRTGIWYF	TGTGCCAGCAGCTTAGATAAGCGGACAGGCATATGGTACTTC
TRBV4-3	TRBJ2-1	-	-	CASSQDTGHSAYNEQFF	TGCGCCAGCAGCCAAGATACAGGACATTCGGCCTACAATGAGCAGTTCTTC
TRBV10-3	TRBJ1-2	TRBD1	-	CATRDRMIYGYTF	TGTGCCACGAGGGACAGAATGATCTATGGCTACACCTTC
TRBV6-5	TRBJ2-5	TRBD2	few	CASSSRGGETQYF	TGTGCCAGCAGTTCGCGGGGGGGAGAGACCCAGTACTTC
TRBV2	TRBJ2-1	-	few	CASTVPPGGEQFF	TGTGCCAGCACCGTCCCTCCCGGGGGTGAGCAGTTCTTC
TRBV18	TRBJ2-7	TRBD1	once	CASSPLSVQGVSYEQYF	TGTGCCAGCTCACCATTATCGGTACAGGGGGTCTCCTACGAGCAGTACTTC
TRBV5-6	TRBJ2-5	-	few	CASSYTSETQYF	TGTGCCAGCAGCTATACTAGCGAGACCCAGTACTTC
TRBV7-2	TRBJ2-3	TRBD2	few	CASSLGLAGTLGIAYF	TGTGCCAGCAGCTTAGGACTAGCGGGGACCCTCGGTATAGCGTATTTT
TRBV5-1	TRBJ2-5	-	-	CASSLGQGSSGETQYF	TGCGCCAGCAGCTTGGGTCAGGGGTCGAGTGGTGAGACCCAGTACTTC
TRBV5-1	TRBJ2-5	-	-	CASSLGSGVQETQYF	TGCGCCAGCAGCTTGGGATCCGGGGTCCAAGAGACCCAGTACTTC
TRBV27	TRBJ2-7	TRBD1	few	CASRGTGYEQYF	TGTGCCAGCAGGGGGACAGGGTACGAGCAGTACTTC
TRBV9	TRBJ1-2	-	-	CASSAHTTGLGGYTF	TGTGCCAGCAGCGCCCACACCACAGGGCTGGGTGGCTACACCTTC
TRBV7-6	TRBJ1-2	-	-	CASSLGVGVEGYTF	TGTGCCAGCAGCTTAGGCGTAGGGGTCGAAGGCTACACCTTC
TRBV5-1	TRBJ2-7	-	-	CASSEGGIDYEQYF	TGCGCCAGCAGCGAAGGGGGTATCGACTACGAGCAGTACTTC
TRBV19	TRBJ2-2	TRBD1	-	CASRGTGDTGELFF	TGTGCCAGTAGGGGGACAGGGGACACCGGGGAGCTGTTTTTT
TRBV7-2	TRBJ2-3	TRBD2	few	CASSALAGGITDTQYF	TGTGCCAGCAGCGCCTTAGCGGGGGGGATCACAGATACGCAGTATTTT
TRBV6-6	TRBJ1-1	TRBD1	-	CASSYGQGVTYEAFF	TGTGCCAGCAGTTACGGTCAGGGGGTAACGTACGAAGCTTTCTTT
TRBV9	TRBJ2-5	TRBD2	-	CASSVSGGAGETQYF	TGTGCCAGCAGCGTATCCGGGGGGGCAGGGGAGACCCAGTACTTC
TRBV19	TRBJ2-7	-	few	CASSIASSYEQYF	TGTGCCAGTAGTATAGCTTCCTCCTACGAGCAGTACTTC
TRBV6-5	TRBJ1-2	TRBD1	few	CASRVDRGDGYTF	TGTGCCAGCAGGGTCGACAGGGGGGATGGCTACACCTTC
TRBV5-4	TRBJ2-7	-	few	CASSLDGRSYEQYF	TGTGCCAGCAGCTTGGACGGGAGATCCTACGAGCAGTACTTC
TRBV10-3	TRBJ1-2	-	few	CAISDSGIPDYGYTF	TGTGCCATCAGTGATTCCGGGATCCCTGACTATGGCTACACCTTC
TRBV11-2	TRBJ1-2	-	-	CASSLGGGRDYGYTF	TGTGCCAGCAGCTTAGGCGGGGGGCGAGACTATGGCTACACCTTC
TRBV5-8	TRBJ1-6	-	-	CASSFPGSYNSPLHF	TGTGCCAGCAGCTTCCCGGGCTCCTATAATTCACCCCTCCACTTT
TRBV7-9	TRBJ2-4	TRBD2	few	CASSKGKIAGGNIQYF	TGTGCCAGCTCCAAGGGAAAGATAGCGGGGGGAAACATTCAGTACTTC
TRBV19	TRBJ2-1	TRBD2	few	CASSPTRGNNEQFF	TGTGCCAGTAGCCCTACGCGGGGGAACAATGAGCAGTTCTTC
TRBV10-1	TRBJ2-3	TRBD2	-	CASSLAGASTDTQYF	TGCGCCAGCAGCCTAGCGGGGGCTAGCACAGATACGCAGTATTTT
TRBV10-3	TRBJ2-1	TRBD1	-	CAISESAPSGQYNEQFF	TGTGCCATCAGTGAGTCTGCCCCTTCGGGACAGTACAATGAGCAGTTCTTC
TRBV7-2	TRBJ2-1	-	-	CASSSGIRSSYNEQFF	TGTGCCAGCAGCTCCGGTATACGGAGCTCCTACAATGAGCAGTTCTTC
TRBV14	TRBJ2-7	-	few	CASSRGPGDSYEQYF	TGTGCCAGCAGCCGTGGCCCAGGGGATTCCTACGAGCAGTACTTC